The 24 T cell receptor beta chains reported below all come from one sample, sequenced in a study of cytomegalovirus exposure and HLA in healthy donors. Sequencing used immunoSEQ multiplex PCR; TCRdb keeps in-frame clones, though not all of them. The data contain 60,000 or so clones, approximately 90% of them seen just once; the ten biggest clones take up about 1.2%. The sequenced material came from PBMCs. These receptors originate from a woman between 18 and 29 years old in good health and CMV-seronegative.

This CDR3 reads CASSARQGRSTF. In nucleotides, the CDR3 is TGTGCCAGTAGTGCCCGACAGGGAAGGAGCACCTTC. The chain carries TRBV19 and TRBJ1-2; 7 nucleotides match TRBD1. Trimming took 5 bases from V and 13 from J; bases not matched to a gene: 10. Per the germline V gene, CDR1 is LNHDA and CDR2 is SQIVND (reference sequence). The CDR3 is made up of 12 amino acids. Looking up the rest from reference TRBV19 and TRBJ1-2 gives the full variable domain: DGGITQSPKYLFRKEGQNVTLSCEQNLNHDAMYWYRQDPGQGLRLIYYSQIVNDFQKGDIAEGYSVSREKKESFPLTVTSAQKNPTAFYLCASSARQGRSTFGSGTRLTVV.

This chain uses TRBV27 with TRBJ2-1; 9 bases map to TRBD1. Trimming took 6 bases from V and 3 from J; bases not matched to a gene: 6. The CDR3 is 15 residues long. In germline, CDR1 is MNHEY, CDR2 SMNVEV (reference sequence). The CDR3 region is CASSGTGRIYNEQFF. The CDR3 coding sequence is TGTGCCAGCAGCGGGACAGGGAGAATCTACAATGAGCAGTTCTTC.

The chain joins TRBV29-1 to TRBJ2-7; D remains ambiguous. V lost 1 base and J 1 base, leaving 11 bases between the germline ends. In germline, CDR1 is SQVTM, CDR2 ANQGSEA. There are 14 residues in the CDR3. CDR3 residues: CSVEVADRSYEQYF. The CDR3 DNA follows: TGCAGCGTTGAAGTCGCGGATCGGTCCTACGAGCAGTACTTC.

The rearrangement joins TRBV11-2 to TRBJ2-1, with 11 bases matching TRBD2. This CDR3 region has 12 residues. V shed 8 bases, J shed 7 bases, and the junction held 1 base outside the gene matches. Germline CDR1 reads SGHAT; CDR2 reads FQNNGV. CDR3: CASGTSGNEQFF. CDR3 nucleotide sequence: TGTGCCAGCGGGACTAGCGGAAATGAGCAGTTCTTC.

The chain is built from TRBV9 and TRBJ2-2; D is possibly TRBD2 (6 bases). The germline V gene has CDR1 SGDLS and CDR2 YYNGEE. The CDR3 contains 16 residues. V gave up 0 bases and J gave up 4 bases, with 13 bases separating them. The CDR3 bases are TGTGCCAGCAGCGTAGGTCTAGCCGGGGGCACCGGGGAGCTGTTTTTT. It translates to CASSVGLAGGTGELFF.

The rearrangement links TRBV7-2 to TRBJ1-2; D is undetermined. Trimming stripped 5 bases from V and 2 bases from J, with 21 bases between. This CDR3 has 17 residues. From germline, CDR1 is SGHTA and CDR2 FQGNSA. This CDR3 is CASSPGGVIRPNYGYTF. The CDR3 region has the DNA TGTGCCAGCAGCCCCGGCGGGGTTATCCGCCCCAACTATGGCTACACCTTC.

This chain uses TRBV11-3 with TRBJ2-7, with a tentative D call TRBD2 (5 bases). Germline lookup yields CDR1 SGHNT and CDR2 YENEEA. CDR3 size: 13 residues. V was pared by 5 bases and J by 4 bases, with 12 bases between. CDR3 bases: TGTGCCAGCAGCCAGGACTCTATTTACGAGCAGTACTTC. As protein: CASSQDSIYEQYF.

The J gene is TRBJ1-2, the V gene TRBV2; 11 nucleotides line up with TRBD1. V shed 1 base, J shed 5 bases, and the junction held 3 bases outside the gene matches. Germline assignment: CDR1 SNHLY and CDR2 FYNNEI. The length of the CDR3 is 15 residues. The CDR3 loop reads CASSEVGTGGYGYTF. The CDR3 DNA reads as TGTGCCAGCAGTGAAGTCGGGACAGGGGGGTATGGCTACACCTTC.

The rearrangement links TRBV14 to TRBJ2-7; D uncertain. CDR1 SGHDN and CDR2 FVKESK come from the germline V gene. V lost 4 bases, J lost 2 bases, and 15 bases lay in between. This CDR3 has 15 residues. This CDR3 reads CASSPKYRPTYEQYF. For the CDR3, the DNA is TGTGCCAGCAGCCCTAAATATCGTCCTACCTACGAGCAGTACTTC.

The chain carries TRBV5-1 and TRBJ1-1; no clear D. Trimming left V 0 bases short and J 1 base short, with 10 bases between. The germline CDR1 and CDR2 sequences are SGHRS and YFSETQ. The CDR3 length is 15 residues. The CDR3 reads CASSLDTLRNTEAFF. The CDR3 DNA reads TGCGCCAGCAGCTTGGATACATTAAGGAACACTGAAGCTTTCTTT.

The rearrangement joins TRBV7-9 to TRBJ2-1; maybe TRBD2 (7 bases). Germline V lookup: CDR1 SEHNR, CDR2 FQNEAQ (reference sequence). V lost 5 bases and J lost 3, with 17 bases in between. CDR3 length: 16 amino acids. As DNA, the CDR3 is TGTGCCAGCAGCCCCACCGGGGGGCCGGTCTACAATGAGCAGTTCTTC. Protein sequence: CASSPTGGPVYNEQFF.

The chain couples TRBV4-1 to TRBJ2-7, with D possibly being TRBD2 (6 bases). Trimming left V 0 bases short and J 3 bases short, with 9 bases between. Germline V CDR1 and CDR2: MGHRA, YSYEKL. This CDR3 is 14 amino acids long. CDR3 sequence reads: CASSQDLGGYEQYF. For the CDR3, the DNA is TGCGCCAGCAGCCAAGATTTGGGGGGCTACGAGCAGTACTTC.

This rearrangement joins TRBV5-1 to TRBJ2-1; a possible D gene is TRBD2 (7 bases). Trimming took 4 bases from V and 5 from J, leaving 19 bases between them. There are 16 residues in the CDR3. Germline lookup yields CDR1 SGHRS and CDR2 YFSETQ. The CDR3 DNA follows: TGCGCCAGCAGCACCTTATGGGGGGGGGCCGACAATGAGCAGTTCTTC. This encodes CASSTLWGGADNEQFF. Complete variable domain (other parts from reference TRBV5-1 and TRBJ2-1): KAGVTQTPRYLIKTRGQQVTLSCSPISGHRSVSWYQQTPGQGLQFLFEYFSETQRNKGNFPGRFSGRQFSNSRSEMNVSTLELGDSALYLCASSTLWGGADNEQFFGPGTRLTVL.

The rearrangement links TRBV7-9 to TRBJ2-3; 9 positions agree with TRBD2. Per the germline V gene, CDR1 is SEHNR and CDR2 is FQNEAQ (reference sequence). V lost 0 bases and J lost 6; bases outside the gene matches: 7. The CDR3 runs 16 residues. CDR3 amino acids: CASSLASGGPFDTQYF. In DNA form, the CDR3 reads TGTGCCAGCAGCTTAGCTAGCGGGGGCCCGTTCGATACGCAGTATTTT.

The V gene is TRBV30, the J gene TRBJ2-1; 9 bases are a match to TRBD2. V lost 2 bases and J lost 9; bases outside the gene matches: 5. Per the germline V gene, CDR1 is GTSNPN and CDR2 is SVGIG (reference sequence). The CDR3 covers 13 residues. The CDR3 DNA follows: TGTGCCTGGAGTAGTGCAGCGGGAGGTGAGCAGTTCTTC. Amino acids: CAWSSAAGGEQFF.

The genes are TRBV11-2 and TRBJ1-1; D unresolved. Trimming took 0 bases from V and 7 from J, leaving 9 bases between them. Germline assignment: CDR1 SGHAT and CDR2 FQNNGV. The CDR3 sequence is 13 residues long. The CDR3 protein is CASSLDPLVEAFF. CDR3 coding DNA: TGTGCCAGCAGCTTAGATCCGCTAGTTGAAGCTTTCTTT.

The chain uses TRBV4-1 and TRBJ2-1; 15 bases are shared with TRBD2. This CDR3 is built from 19 residues. Trimming removed 3 bases from V and 5 bases from J; junction bases left unmatched: 11. Per the germline V gene, CDR1 is MGHRA and CDR2 is YSYEKL. Here the CDR3 reads CASSHPGLAGGPGHNEQFF. DNA for the CDR3: TGCGCCAGCAGCCACCCCGGACTAGCGGGGGGGCCGGGACACAATGAGCAGTTCTTC.

The V call is TRBV28, the J call TRBJ1-4, with 10 bases lining up with TRBD1. The CDR3 extends over 17 amino acids. V lost 7 bases and J lost 8; bases outside the gene matches: 16. Germline CDR1 and CDR2: MDHEN and SYDVKM. The CDR3 region has the DNA TGTGCCAGCACCCCCGTGTCCGGACAGGGGGGGGGAGAAAAACTGTTTTTT. Protein product: CASTPVSGQGGGEKLFF.

The V call is TRBV29-1, the J call TRBJ2-2; TRBD2 matches at 8 bases. CDR1 and CDR2 (germline): SQVTM, ANQGSEA. The CDR3 has 15 residues. With 5 bases clipped from V and 0 bases from J, the junction kept 5 bases outside the gene matches. The CDR3 DNA follows: TGCAGCGTTCCTTCTAGCGGGTCGAACACCGGGGAGCTGTTTTTT. Protein: CSVPSSGSNTGELFF.

This chain joins TRBV9 and TRBJ2-7; D ambiguous. Germline CDR1 and CDR2: SGDLS and YYNGEE. This CDR3 contains 15 residues. The germline V and J ends were trimmed by 4 bases and 5 bases, with 19 bases remaining between them. The CDR3 sequence: CASSPGAFGGDEQYF. DNA for the CDR3: TGTGCCAGCAGCCCCGGAGCGTTTGGTGGAGACGAGCAGTACTTC.

J is TRBJ1-3 and V is TRBV11-2; 11 positions agree with TRBD1. Losses at the gene ends were 5 bases for V and 6 bases for J; bases not matched to a gene: 6. Germline V gene lookup returns CDR1 SGHAT and CDR2 FQNNGV. The CDR3 spans 15 residues. CDR3 sequence: CASSIRDRGENTIYF. In DNA, the CDR3 is TGTGCCAGCAGCATCCGGGACAGGGGGGAAAACACCATATATTTT.

The chain has TRBV5-1 and TRBJ1-1; TRBD1 might be the D (5 bases). Germline values: CDR1 SGHRS, CDR2 YFSETQ. V shed 3 bases and J shed 0 bases, with 12 bases lying between them. The CDR3 consists of 15 residues. In nucleotides, the CDR3 is TGCGCCAGCAGCTACCAAGGAGGGGTGAACACTGAAGCTTTCTTT. This gives the protein CASSYQGGVNTEAFF.

The chain couples TRBV10-3 to TRBJ2-1; 7 bases fit TRBD2. V was pared by 3 bases and J by 3 bases, with 5 bases of the junction left unmatched. CDR1 and CDR2 from the germline V gene are ENHRY and SYGVKD. CDR3 length equals 15 residues. The CDR3: CAISDETGGYNEQFF. Written as DNA, the CDR3 is TGTGCCATCAGTGATGAGACGGGAGGCTACAATGAGCAGTTCTTC.

The chain is built from TRBV19 and TRBJ1-5, with no clear D. The germline V gene encodes CDR1 LNHDA and CDR2 SQIVND (reference sequence). This CDR3 is 15 amino acids long. The V gene lost 3 bases and the J gene lost 4 bases, with 13 bases spanning the gap. The CDR3 is CASSIEGFGNQPQHF. The CDR3 coding sequence is TGTGCCAGTAGTATCGAGGGCTTCGGTAATCAGCCCCAGCATTTT.